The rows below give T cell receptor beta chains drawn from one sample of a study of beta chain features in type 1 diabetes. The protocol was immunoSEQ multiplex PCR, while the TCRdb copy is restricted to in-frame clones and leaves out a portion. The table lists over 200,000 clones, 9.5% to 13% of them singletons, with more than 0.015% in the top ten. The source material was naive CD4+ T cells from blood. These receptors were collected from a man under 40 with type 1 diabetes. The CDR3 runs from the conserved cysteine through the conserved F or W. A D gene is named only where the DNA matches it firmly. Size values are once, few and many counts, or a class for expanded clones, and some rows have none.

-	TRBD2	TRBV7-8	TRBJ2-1	CASSAGGGAYNEQFF	TGTGCCAGCAGCGCAGGCGGGGGGGCCTACAATGAGCAGTTCTTC
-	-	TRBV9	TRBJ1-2	CASSVGQVSSYGYTF	TGTGCCAGCAGCGTAGGCCAGGTCTCCTCATATGGCTACACCTTC
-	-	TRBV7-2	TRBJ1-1	CASSLWALRNTEAFF	TGTGCCAGCAGCTTATGGGCCCTGAGGAACACTGAAGCTTTCTTT
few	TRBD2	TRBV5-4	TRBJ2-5	CASSGTSKETQYF	TGTGCCAGCAGCGGGACTAGTAAAGAGACCCAGTACTTC
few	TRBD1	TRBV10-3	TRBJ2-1	CAISDNRGPLADEQFF	TGTGCCATCAGTGACAACAGGGGGCCCCTCGCCGATGAGCAGTTCTTC
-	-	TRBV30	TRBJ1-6	CAWGGASYNSPLHF	TGTGCCTGGGGTGGGGCCTCCTATAATTCACCCCTCCACTTT
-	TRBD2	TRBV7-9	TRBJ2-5	CASSLRGDQETQYF	TGTGCCAGCAGCCTCCGGGGGGACCAAGAGACCCAGTACTTC
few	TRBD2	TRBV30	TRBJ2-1	CAWSRGLAGSYNEQFF	TGTGCCTGGAGTCGAGGACTAGCGGGATCCTACAATGAGCAGTTCTTC
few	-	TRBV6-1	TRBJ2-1	CASSEDVLTYNEQFF	TGTGCCAGCAGTGAAGATGTTCTTACCTACAATGAGCAGTTCTTC
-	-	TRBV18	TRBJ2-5	CASSPFTGQETQYF	TGTGCCAGCTCACCTTTTACAGGACAAGAGACCCAGTACTTC
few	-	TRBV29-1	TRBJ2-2	CSVEPGTGELFF	TGCAGCGTTGAGCCAGGCACCGGGGAGCTGTTTTTT
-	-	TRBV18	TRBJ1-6	CASSPMTGSNSPLHF	TGTGCCAGCTCACCAATGACAGGTTCTAATTCACCCCTCCACTTT
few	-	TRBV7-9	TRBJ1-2	CASSLYPGLTDTNYGYTF	TGTGCCAGCAGCCTCTACCCAGGGCTGACAGATACTAACTATGGCTACACCTTC
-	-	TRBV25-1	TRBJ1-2	CASSEGGRAGYTF	TGTGCCAGCAGTGAGGGGGGTAGGGCCGGCTACACCTTC
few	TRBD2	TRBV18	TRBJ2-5	CASSPPSGGETQYF	TGTGCCAGCTCACCACCTAGCGGGGGTGAGACCCAGTACTTC
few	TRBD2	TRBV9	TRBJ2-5	CASSDGTSAQETQYF	TGTGCCAGCAGCGACGGGACTAGCGCCCAAGAGACCCAGTACTTC
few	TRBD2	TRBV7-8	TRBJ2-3	CASSLQASGITDTQYF	TGTGCCAGCAGCTTACAGGCTAGCGGGATTACAGATACGCAGTATTTT
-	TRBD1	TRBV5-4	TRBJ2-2	CASSFGDRATGELFF	TGTGCCAGCAGCTTCGGGGACAGGGCCACCGGGGAGCTGTTTTTT
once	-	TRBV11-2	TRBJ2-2	CASSLTGVNTGELFF	TGTGCCAGCAGCTTAACGGGGGTGAACACCGGGGAGCTGTTTTTT
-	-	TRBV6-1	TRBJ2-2	CASSEIQGTGELFF	TGTGCCAGCAGTGAAATACAGGGCACCGGGGAGCTGTTTTTT